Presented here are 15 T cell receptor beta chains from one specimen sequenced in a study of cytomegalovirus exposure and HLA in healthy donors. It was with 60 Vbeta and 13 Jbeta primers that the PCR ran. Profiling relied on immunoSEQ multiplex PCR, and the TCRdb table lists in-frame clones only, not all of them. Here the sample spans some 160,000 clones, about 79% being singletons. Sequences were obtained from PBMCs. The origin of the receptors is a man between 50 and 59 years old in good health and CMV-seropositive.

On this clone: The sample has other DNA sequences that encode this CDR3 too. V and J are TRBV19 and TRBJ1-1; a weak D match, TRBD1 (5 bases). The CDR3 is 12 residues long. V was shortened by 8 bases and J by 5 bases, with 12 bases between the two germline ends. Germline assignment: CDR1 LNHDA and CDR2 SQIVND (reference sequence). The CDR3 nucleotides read TGTGCCAGTCGGACCGGGGGTACTGAAGCTTTCTTT. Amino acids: CASRTGGTEAFF.

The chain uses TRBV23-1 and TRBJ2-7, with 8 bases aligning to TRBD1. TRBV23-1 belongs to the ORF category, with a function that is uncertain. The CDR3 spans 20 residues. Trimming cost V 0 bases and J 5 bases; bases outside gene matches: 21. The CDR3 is CASSQSGQEKYLNWVDEQYV. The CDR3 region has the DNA TGCGCCAGCAGTCAATCGGGACAGGAAAAGTATCTAAATTGGGTGGACGAGCAGTACGTC.

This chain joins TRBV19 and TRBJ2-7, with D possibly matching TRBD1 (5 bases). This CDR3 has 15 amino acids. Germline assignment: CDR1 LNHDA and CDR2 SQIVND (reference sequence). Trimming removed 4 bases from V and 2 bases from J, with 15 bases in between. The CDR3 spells CASSTSPTATYEQYF. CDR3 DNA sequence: TGTGCCAGTAGTACTTCCCCGACAGCCACCTACGAGCAGTACTTC.

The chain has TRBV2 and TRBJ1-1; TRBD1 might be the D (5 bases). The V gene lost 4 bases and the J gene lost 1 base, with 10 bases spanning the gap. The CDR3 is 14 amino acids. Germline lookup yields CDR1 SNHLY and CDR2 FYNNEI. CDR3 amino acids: CASSVGGGNTEAFF. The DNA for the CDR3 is TGTGCCAGCAGTGTCGGGGGTGGGAACACTGAAGCTTTCTTT.

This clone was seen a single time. The CDR3 nucleotides are TGTGCCAGCAGCCCTCCGGGGTTGGGGCAGCCCCAGCATTTT. It specifies CASSPPGLGQPQHF. The genes are TRBV25-1 and TRBJ1-5; D gene ambiguous. CDR3 length: 14 amino acids. Trimming left V 6 bases short and J 7 bases short, with 16 bases between. The V gene's germline CDR1 is MGHDK and CDR2 SYGVNS.

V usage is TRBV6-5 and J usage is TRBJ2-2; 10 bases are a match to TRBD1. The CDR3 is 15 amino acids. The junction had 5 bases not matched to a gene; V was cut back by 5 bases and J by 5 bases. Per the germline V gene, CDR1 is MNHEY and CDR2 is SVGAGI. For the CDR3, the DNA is TGTGCCAGCAGTGGGGACAGGGGATTAACCGGGGAGCTGTTTTTT. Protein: CASSGDRGLTGELFF.

The CDR3 sequence is CASSSSTGGTGELFF. CDR3 coding DNA: TGTGCCAGTAGTAGCTCGACAGGGGGCACCGGGGAGCTGTTTTTT. This chain joins TRBV19 and TRBJ2-2; 9 bases match TRBD1. V lost 4 bases and J lost 4; bases outside the gene matches: 4. CDR1 is LNHDA and CDR2 is SQIVND in the germline V gene (reference sequence). The CDR3 contains 15 residues.

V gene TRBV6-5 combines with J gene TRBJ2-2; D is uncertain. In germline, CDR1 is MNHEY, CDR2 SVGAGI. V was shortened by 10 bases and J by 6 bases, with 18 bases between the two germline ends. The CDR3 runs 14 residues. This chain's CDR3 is CATRSGLQPGELFF. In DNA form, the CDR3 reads TGTGCCACCCGATCGGGTCTTCAACCCGGGGAGCTGTTTTTT.

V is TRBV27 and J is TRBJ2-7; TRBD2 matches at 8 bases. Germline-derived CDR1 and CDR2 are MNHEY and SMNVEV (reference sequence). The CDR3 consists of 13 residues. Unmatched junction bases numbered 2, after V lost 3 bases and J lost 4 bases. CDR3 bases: TGTGCCAGCAGTTTTGCGGGAGGATACGAGCAGTACGTC. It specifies CASSFAGGYEQYV.

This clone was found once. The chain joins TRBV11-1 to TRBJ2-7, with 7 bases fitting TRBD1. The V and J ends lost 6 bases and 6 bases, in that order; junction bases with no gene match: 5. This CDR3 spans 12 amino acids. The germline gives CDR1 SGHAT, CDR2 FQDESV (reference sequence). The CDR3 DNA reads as TGTGCCAGCAGAGGGACAGCAGGCGAGCAGTACTTC. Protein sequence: CASRGTAGEQYF. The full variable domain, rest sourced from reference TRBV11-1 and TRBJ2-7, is EAEVAQSPRYKITEKSQAVAFWCDPISGHATLYWYRQILGQGPELLVQFQDESVVDDSQLPKDRFSAERLKGVDSTLKIQPAELGDSAMYLCASRGTAGEQYFGPGTRLTVT.

The CDR3 DNA follows: TGTGCCAGCTCCCGGACTGCGTCAAATGAAAAACTGTTTTTT. It codes for CASSRTASNEKLFF. V and J are TRBV18 and TRBJ1-4; D is unclear. Germline V gene data show CDR1 as KGHSH and CDR2 as LQKENI. This CDR3 region has 14 residues. The V end was cut by 6 bases, the J end by 5 bases, with 13 bases between. The full variable domain, with the rest looked up from reference TRBV18 and TRBJ1-4, is NAGVMQNPRHLVRRRGQEARLRCSPMKGHSHVYWYRQLPEEGLKFMVYLQKENIIDESGMPKERFSAEFPKEGPSILRIQQVVRGDSAAYFCASSRTASNEKLFFGSGTQLSVL.

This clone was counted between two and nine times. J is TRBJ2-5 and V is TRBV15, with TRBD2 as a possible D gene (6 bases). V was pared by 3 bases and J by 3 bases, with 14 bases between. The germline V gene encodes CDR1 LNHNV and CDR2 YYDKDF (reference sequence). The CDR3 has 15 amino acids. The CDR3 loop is CATSSALGGKETQYF. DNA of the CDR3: TGTGCCACCAGCAGTGCCCTGGGCGGGAAAGAGACCCAGTACTTC. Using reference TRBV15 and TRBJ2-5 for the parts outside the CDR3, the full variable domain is DAMVIQNPRYQVTQFGKPVTLSCSQTLNHNVMYWYQQKSSQAPKLLFHYYDKDFNNEADTPDNFQSRRPNTSFCFLDIRSPGLGDTAMYLCATSSALGGKETQYFGPGTRLLVL.

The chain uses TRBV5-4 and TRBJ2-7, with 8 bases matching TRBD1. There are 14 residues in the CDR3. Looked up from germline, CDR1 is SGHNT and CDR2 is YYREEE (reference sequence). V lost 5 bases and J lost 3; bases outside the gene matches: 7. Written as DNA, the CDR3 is TGTGCCAGCAGTCTACAGGGGGTCCTCTACGAGCAGTACGTC. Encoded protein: CASSLQGVLYEQYV.

CDR3 nucleotide sequence: TGTGCCAGTAGTTACACTAGCGGGAGTTCCAATGAGCAGTTCTTC. It codes for CASSYTSGSSNEQFF. V is TRBV19 and J is TRBJ2-1, with TRBD2 matching over 11 bases. V trimming: 5 bases; J trimming: 6 bases; junction bases outside the gene matches: 6. The CDR3 is 15 amino acids. CDR1 and CDR2 (germline): LNHDA, SQIVND (reference sequence).

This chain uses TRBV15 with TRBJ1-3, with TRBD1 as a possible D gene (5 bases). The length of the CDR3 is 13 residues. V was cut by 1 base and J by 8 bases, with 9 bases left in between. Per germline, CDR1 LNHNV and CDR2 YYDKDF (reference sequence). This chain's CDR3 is CATSRGGGDTIYF. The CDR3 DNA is TGTGCCACCAGCAGAGGTGGAGGGGACACCATATATTTT.